This TCR beta chain was sequenced for a study of blood T cell repertoires in COVID-19. Only one count was recorded for this clone. The V gene end was trimmed by 4 bases and the J gene end by 5 bases; junction bases not matched to a gene: 13. CDR1 LGHNA and CDR2 YNFKEQ come from the germline V gene. CDR3 size: 17 residues. Methods used by the authors: Amplifying reference gene primers gave estimates of nucleated cell counts. The repertoire was sequenced with immunoSEQ multiplex PCR; TCRdb's copy has only in-frame clones and lacks some. The V and J calls and the clone size are those of that table, but D and trimming were determined from the DNA. This sample has fewer than 200,000 clones; roughly nine tenths occur once, and the top ten carry around a fifth.

The V call is TRBV4-2, the J call TRBJ1-5, with 8 bases that match TRBD1. The sequenced material came from peripheral blood. This clonotype originated in a man aged 60-69 years with active or convalescent COVID-19. As DNA, the CDR3 is TGTGCCAGCAGCCGCGATTCAGCAGGGGGCGAAGATCAGCCCCAGCATTTT. Its protein product is CASSRDSAGGEDQPQHF.